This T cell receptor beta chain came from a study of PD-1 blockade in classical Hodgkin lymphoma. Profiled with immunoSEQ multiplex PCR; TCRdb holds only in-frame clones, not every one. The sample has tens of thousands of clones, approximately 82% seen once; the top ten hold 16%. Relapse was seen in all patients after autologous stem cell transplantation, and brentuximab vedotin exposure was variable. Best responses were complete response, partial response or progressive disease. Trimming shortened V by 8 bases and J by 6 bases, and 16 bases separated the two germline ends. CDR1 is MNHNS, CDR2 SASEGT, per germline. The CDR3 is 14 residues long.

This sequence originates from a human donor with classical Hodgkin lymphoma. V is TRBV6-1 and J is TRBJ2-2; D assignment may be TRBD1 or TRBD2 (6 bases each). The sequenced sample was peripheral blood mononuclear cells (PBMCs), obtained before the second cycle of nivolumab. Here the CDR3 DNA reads TGTGCCAGCGGCCGGGGGCTGGACGCCGGGGAGCTGTTTTTT. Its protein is CASGRGLDAGELFF.